This TCR beta chain was captured by sequencing in a study of shared clonotypes between healthy human individuals. Study findings and constraints: What naive subsets generally showed was a larger estimated richness than memory subsets showed.

Details on this clone: Its antigen is unknown.

Germline CDR1 reads SGHVS; CDR2 reads FQNEAQ. There are 18 residues in the CDR3. V was shortened by 1 base and J by 5 bases, with 20 bases between the two germline ends. Naive CD4+ cells were CD45RA-selected; the remaining cells were memory. Replicate sorted-subset PCRs were loaded with around 210 ng DNA, 29,000 or so T cell genomes. Clones were sequenced by immunoSEQ multiplex PCR, and TCRdb holds only the in-frame ones, with some missing. The table lists some 2,500,000 clones, over 85% of them singletons. The rearrangement uses TRBV7-8 and TRBJ2-2, with a weak D call TRBD1 (6 bases). The sequenced sample was naive CD4+ T cells from PBMCs. Regarding subset: CD45RA+ positively selected. The sequence derives from a man between 18 and 29 years old in good health. Some clones in this sample may be carry-over from other donors' samples. CDR3 DNA sequence: TGTGCCAGCAGCTTAGAACCGTTACAGGGAAGTTGGACCGGGGAGCTGTTTTTT. Amino acids: CASSLEPLQGSWTGELFF.